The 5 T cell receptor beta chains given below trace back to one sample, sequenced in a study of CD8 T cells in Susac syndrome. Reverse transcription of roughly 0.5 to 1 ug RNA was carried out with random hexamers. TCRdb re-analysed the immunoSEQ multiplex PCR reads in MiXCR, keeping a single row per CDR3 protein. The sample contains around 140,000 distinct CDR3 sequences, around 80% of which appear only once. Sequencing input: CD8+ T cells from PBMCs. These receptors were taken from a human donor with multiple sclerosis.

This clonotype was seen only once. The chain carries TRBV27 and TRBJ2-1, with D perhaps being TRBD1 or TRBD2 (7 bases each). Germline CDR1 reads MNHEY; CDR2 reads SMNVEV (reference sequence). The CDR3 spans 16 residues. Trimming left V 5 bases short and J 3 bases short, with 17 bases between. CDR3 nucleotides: TGTGCCAGCAGTCCCCTCCCCAGGGGGGGCTACAATGAGCAGTTCTTC. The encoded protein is CASSPLPRGGYNEQFF.

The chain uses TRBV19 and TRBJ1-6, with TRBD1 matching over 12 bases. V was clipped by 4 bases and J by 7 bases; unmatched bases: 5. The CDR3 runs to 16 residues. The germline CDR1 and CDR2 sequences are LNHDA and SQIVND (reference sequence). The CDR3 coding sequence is TGTGCCAGTAGTAACCGGGACAGGGGGCTGAATTCACCCCTCCACTTT. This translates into CASSNRDRGLNSPLHF.

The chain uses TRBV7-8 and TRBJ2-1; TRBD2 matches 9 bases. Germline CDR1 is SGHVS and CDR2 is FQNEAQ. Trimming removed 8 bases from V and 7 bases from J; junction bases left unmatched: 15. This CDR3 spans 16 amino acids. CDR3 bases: TGTGCCAGCCCCTTAAGCGAGAGCGGGAGGTTGAATGAGCAGTTCTTC. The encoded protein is CASPLSESGRLNEQFF.

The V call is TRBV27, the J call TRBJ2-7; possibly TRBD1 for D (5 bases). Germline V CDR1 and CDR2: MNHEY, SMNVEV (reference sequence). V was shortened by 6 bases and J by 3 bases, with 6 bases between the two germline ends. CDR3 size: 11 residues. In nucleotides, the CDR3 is TGTGCCAGCAGCCAGGGCTACGAGCAGTACTTC. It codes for CASSQGYEQYF.

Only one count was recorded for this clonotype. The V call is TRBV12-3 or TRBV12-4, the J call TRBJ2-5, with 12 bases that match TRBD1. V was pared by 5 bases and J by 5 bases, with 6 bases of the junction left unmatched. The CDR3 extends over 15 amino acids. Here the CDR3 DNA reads TGTGCCAGCAGTCACCGGGACAGGGGGCAGGAGACCCAGTACTTC. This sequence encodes CASSHRDRGQETQYF.